A single sample gave rise to the 2 T cell receptor beta chains below, sequenced in a study of blood T cell repertoires in COVID-19. Assay used: immunoSEQ multiplex PCR; TCRdb lists only in-frame clones, some missing. The data show some 52,000 clones, with around 84% seen just once and 25% to 30% held by the top ten. Sequenced sample: peripheral blood. The receptors stem from a human donor in a cohort sampled during active COVID-19.

The chain links TRBV6-6 to TRBJ1-1; D remains ambiguous. The V end was cut by 4 bases, the J end by 0 bases, with 9 bases between. The CDR3 sequence is 14 residues long. Germline CDR1 is MNHNY and CDR2 is SVGAGI (reference sequence). In nucleotides, the CDR3 is TGTGCCAGCAGTTGGGCCGGGATGAACACTGAAGCTTTCTTT. Amino acid sequence: CASSWAGMNTEAFF.

V and J are TRBV10-3 and TRBJ2-1, with a possible D match to TRBD1 (5 bases). The V gene lost 0 bases and the J gene lost 6 bases, with 9 bases spanning the gap. This CDR3 has 14 amino acids. CDR1 is ENHRY and CDR2 is SYGVKD in the germline V gene. This CDR3 reads CAISESGTGNEQFF. CDR3 nucleotides: TGTGCCATCAGTGAGTCGGGTACAGGCAATGAGCAGTTCTTC.